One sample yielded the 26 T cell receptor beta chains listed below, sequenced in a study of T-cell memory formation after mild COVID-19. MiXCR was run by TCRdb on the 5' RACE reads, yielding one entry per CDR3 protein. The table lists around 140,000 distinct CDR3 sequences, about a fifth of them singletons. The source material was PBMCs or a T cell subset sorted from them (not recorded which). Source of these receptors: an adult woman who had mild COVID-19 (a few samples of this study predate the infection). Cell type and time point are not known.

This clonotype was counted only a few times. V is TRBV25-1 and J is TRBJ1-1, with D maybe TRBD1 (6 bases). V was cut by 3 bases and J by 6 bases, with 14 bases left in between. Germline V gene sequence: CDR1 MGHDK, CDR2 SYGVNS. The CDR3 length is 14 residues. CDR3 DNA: TGTGCCAGCAGTGAGTGGCGGGACACCGCTGAAGCTTTCTTT. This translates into CASSEWRDTAEAFF.

CDR3 sequence: CATSDPPAGASTDTQYF. The CDR3 DNA reads as TGTGCCACCAGTGACCCTCCAGCGGGAGCCAGCACAGATACGCAGTATTTT. The rearrangement links TRBV24-1 to TRBJ2-3; the match to TRBD2 covers 8 bases. The CDR3 is 17 amino acids. With V trimmed by 4 bases and J by 0 bases, 8 bases remained unmatched. Germline V gene data show CDR1 as KGHDR and CDR2 as SFDVKD.

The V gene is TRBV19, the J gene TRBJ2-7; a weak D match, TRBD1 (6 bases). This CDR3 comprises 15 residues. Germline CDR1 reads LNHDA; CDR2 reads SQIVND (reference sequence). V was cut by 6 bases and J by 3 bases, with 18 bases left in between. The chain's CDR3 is CASSKSGGRSYEQYF. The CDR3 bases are TGTGCCAGTAGCAAATCTGGGGGCAGGAGCTACGAGCAGTACTTC.

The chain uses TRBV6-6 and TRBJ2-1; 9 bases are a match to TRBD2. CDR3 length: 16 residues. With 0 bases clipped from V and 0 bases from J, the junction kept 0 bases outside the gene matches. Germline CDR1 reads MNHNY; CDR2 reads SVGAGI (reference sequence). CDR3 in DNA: TGTGCCAGCAGTTACTCTAGCGGGAGCTCCTACAATGAGCAGTTCTTC. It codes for CASSYSSGSSYNEQFF.

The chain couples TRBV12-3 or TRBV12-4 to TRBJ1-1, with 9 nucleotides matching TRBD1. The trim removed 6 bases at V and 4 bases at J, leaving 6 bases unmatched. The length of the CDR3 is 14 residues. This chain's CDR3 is CASRELTGGTEAFF. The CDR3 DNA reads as TGTGCCAGCAGAGAGCTGACAGGGGGCACTGAAGCTTTCTTT.

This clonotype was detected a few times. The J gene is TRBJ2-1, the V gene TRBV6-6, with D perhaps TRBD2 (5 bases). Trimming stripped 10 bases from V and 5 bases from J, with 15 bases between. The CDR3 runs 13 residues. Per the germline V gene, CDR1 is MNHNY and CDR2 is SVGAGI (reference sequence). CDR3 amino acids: CATRGRVDNEQFF. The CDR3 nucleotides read TGTGCCACCAGAGGGCGGGTCGACAATGAGCAGTTCTTC.

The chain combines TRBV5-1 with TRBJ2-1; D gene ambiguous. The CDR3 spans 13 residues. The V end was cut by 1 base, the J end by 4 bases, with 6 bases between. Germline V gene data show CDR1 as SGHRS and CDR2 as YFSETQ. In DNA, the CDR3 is TGCGCCAGCAGCTTGATGGAGTACAATGAGCAGTTCTTC. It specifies CASSLMEYNEQFF.

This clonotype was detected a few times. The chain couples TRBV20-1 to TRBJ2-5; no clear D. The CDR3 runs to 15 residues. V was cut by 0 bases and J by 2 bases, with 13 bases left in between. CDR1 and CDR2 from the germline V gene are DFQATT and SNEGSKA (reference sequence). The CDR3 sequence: CSARDMKAVQETQYF. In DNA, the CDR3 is TGCAGTGCTAGAGACATGAAGGCAGTACAAGAGACCCAGTACTTC.

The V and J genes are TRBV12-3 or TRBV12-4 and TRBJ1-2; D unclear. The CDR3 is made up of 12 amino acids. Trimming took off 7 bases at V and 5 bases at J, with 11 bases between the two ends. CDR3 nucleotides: TGTGCCAGCACTCCCGGGCCTTATGGCTACACCTTC. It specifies CASTPGPYGYTF.

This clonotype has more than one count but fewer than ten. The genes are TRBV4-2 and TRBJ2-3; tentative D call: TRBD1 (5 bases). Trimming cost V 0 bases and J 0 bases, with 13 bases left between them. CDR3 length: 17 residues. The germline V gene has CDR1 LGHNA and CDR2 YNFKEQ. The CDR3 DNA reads TGTGCCAGCAGCCAAGATCCCCAGGGATCAAGCACAGATACGCAGTATTTT. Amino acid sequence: CASSQDPQGSSTDTQYF.

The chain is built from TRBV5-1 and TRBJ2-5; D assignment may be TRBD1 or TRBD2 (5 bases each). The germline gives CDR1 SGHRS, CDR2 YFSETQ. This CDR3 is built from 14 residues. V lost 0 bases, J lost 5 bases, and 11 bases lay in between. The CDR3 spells CASSLASWGETQYF. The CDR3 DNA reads TGCGCCAGCAGCTTGGCTAGTTGGGGGGAGACCCAGTACTTC.

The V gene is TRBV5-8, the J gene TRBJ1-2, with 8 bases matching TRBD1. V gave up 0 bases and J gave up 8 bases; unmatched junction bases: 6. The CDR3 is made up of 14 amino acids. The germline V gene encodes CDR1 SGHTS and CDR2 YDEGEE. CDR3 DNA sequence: TGTGCCAGCAGCTTGGACAGGGGGATACACGGCTACACCTTC. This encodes CASSLDRGIHGYTF.

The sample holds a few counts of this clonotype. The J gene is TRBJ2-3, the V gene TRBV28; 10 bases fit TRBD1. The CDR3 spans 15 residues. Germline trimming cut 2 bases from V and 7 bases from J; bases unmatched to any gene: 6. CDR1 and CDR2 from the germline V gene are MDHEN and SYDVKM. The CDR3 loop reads CASSLAGTGAYTQYF. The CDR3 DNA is TGTGCCAGCAGTTTAGCTGGGACAGGGGCTTATACGCAGTATTTT.

This chain's CDR3 is CASSQDATNLNYGYTF. DNA of the CDR3: TGTGCCAGCAGCCAAGATGCGACAAACCTTAACTATGGCTACACCTTC. The genes are TRBV3-1 and TRBJ1-2; D remains ambiguous. CDR1 is LGHDT and CDR2 is YNNKEL in the germline V gene (reference sequence). The V and J ends lost 0 bases and 1 base respectively, with 12 bases between them. The CDR3 contains 16 residues.

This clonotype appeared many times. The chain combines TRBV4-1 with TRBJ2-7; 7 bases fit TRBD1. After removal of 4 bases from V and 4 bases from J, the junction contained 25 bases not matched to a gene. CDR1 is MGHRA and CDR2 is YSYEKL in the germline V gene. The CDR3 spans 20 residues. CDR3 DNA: TGCGCCAGCAGCCTAAGAAGGGGAAGACAGGGATCCTCCTCAGAATACGAGCAGTACTTC. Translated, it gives CASSLRRGRQGSSSEYEQYF.

This chain's CDR3 is CASSQDRIGGRGGELFF. CDR3 nucleotides: TGTGCCAGCAGCCAAGATAGAATAGGGGGCCGAGGCGGGGAGCTGTTTTTT. The chain links TRBV3-1 to TRBJ2-2; the match to TRBD1 covers 7 bases. Trimming cost V 0 bases and J 7 bases; bases outside gene matches: 11. Germline-derived CDR1 and CDR2 are LGHDT and YNNKEL (reference sequence). This CDR3 spans 17 amino acids.

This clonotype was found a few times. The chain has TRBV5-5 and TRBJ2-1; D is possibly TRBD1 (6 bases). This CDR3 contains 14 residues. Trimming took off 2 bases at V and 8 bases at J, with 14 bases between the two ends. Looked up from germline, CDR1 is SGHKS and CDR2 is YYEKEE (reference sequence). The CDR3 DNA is TGTGCCAGCAGCTTAGGGGGACGGGAATATGAGCAGTTCTTC. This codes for CASSLGGREYEQFF.

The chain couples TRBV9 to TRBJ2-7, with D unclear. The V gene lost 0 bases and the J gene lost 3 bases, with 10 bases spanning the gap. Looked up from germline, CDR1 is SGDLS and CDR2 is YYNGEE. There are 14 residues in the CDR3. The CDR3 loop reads CASSVGDWNYEQYF. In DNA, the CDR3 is TGTGCCAGCAGCGTAGGGGATTGGAACTACGAGCAGTACTTC.

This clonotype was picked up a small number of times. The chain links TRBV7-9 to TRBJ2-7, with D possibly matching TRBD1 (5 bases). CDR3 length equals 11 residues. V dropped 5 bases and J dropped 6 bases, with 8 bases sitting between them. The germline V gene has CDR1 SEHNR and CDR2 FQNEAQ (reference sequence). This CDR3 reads CASSKGFEQYF. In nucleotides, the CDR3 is TGTGCCAGCAGCAAGGGGTTCGAGCAGTACTTC.

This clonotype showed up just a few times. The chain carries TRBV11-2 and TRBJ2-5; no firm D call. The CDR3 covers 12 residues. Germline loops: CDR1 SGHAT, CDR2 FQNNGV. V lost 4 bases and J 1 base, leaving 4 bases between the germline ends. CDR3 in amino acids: CASSYRQETQYF. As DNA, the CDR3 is TGTGCCAGCAGCTATCGCCAAGAGACCCAGTACTTC.

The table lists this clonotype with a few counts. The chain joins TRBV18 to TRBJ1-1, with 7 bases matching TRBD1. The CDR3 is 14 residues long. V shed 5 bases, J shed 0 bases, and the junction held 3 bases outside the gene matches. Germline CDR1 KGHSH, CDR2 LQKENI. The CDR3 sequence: CASSSGQMNTEAFF. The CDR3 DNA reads TGTGCCAGCTCATCGGGACAGATGAACACTGAAGCTTTCTTT.

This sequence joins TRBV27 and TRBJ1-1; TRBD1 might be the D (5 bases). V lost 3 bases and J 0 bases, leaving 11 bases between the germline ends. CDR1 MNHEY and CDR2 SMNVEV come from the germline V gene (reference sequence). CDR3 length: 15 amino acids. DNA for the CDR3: TGTGCCAGCAGTTTTGGAAAGGGGCTGAACACTGAAGCTTTCTTT. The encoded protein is CASSFGKGLNTEAFF.

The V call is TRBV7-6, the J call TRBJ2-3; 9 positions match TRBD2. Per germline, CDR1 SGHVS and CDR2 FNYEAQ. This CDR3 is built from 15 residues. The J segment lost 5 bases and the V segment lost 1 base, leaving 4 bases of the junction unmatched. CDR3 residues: CASSLGPSGVDTQYF. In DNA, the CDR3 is TGTGCCAGCAGCTTAGGACCTAGCGGGGTAGATACGCAGTATTTT.

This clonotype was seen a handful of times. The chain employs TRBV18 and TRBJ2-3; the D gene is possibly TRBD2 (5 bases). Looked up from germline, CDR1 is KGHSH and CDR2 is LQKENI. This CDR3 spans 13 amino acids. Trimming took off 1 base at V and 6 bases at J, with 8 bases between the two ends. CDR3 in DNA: TGTGCCAGCTCACCACGGTCGGGGGATACGCAGTATTTT. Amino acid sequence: CASSPRSGDTQYF.

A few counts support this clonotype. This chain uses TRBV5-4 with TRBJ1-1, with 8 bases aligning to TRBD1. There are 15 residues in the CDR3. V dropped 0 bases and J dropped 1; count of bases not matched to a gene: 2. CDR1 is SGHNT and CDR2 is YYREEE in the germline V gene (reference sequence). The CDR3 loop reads CASSLAGTGNTEAFF. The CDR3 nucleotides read TGTGCCAGCAGCTTGGCTGGGACAGGGAACACTGAAGCTTTCTTT.

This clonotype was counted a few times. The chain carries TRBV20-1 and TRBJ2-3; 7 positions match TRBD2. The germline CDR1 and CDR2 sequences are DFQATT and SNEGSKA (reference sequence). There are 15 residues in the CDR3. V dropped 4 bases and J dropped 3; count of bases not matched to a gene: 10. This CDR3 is CSATPRAGYTDTQYF. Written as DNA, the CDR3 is TGCAGTGCTACCCCTAGAGCGGGATATACAGATACGCAGTATTTT.